The rows below give T cell receptor beta chains drawn from one sample of a study of blood T cell repertoires in COVID-19. Sequencing was performed with immunoSEQ multiplex PCR; in TCRdb, only in-frame clones are kept and a portion is missing. The table lists nearly 200,000 clones, less than 90% of them singletons, with roughly a fifth in the top ten. Material: peripheral blood. The receptors were gathered from a human donor in a cohort sampled during active COVID-19. CDR3s include the opening cysteine and the closing phenylalanine or tryptophan. Each record gives: D gene, V gene, clone size, J gene, CDR3 protein, CDR3 DNA. A D gene is named only where the DNA matches it firmly. The size entry is marked missing in some rows and otherwise reads once, few, many or a size class.

d_gene: .; v_gene: TRBV6-5; abundance: .; j_gene: TRBJ2-2; CDR3aa: CASSYNRVSGELFF; CDR3nt: TGTGCCAGCAGTTACAACAGGGTCTCCGGGGAGCTGTTTTTT
d_gene: TRBD1; v_gene: TRBV5-1; abundance: .; j_gene: TRBJ2-6; CDR3aa: CASTRDRVGSGANVLTF; CDR3nt: TGCGCCAGCACCCGGGACAGGGTGGGCTCTGGGGCCAACGTCCTGACTTTC
d_gene: TRBD1; v_gene: TRBV18; abundance: once; j_gene: TRBJ1-1; CDR3aa: CASSPARGLTEAFF; CDR3nt: TGTGCCAGCTCACCCGCCAGGGGGCTGACTGAAGCTTTCTTT
d_gene: TRBD1; v_gene: TRBV5-5; abundance: .; j_gene: TRBJ1-1; CDR3aa: CASSLARQGSNTEAFF; CDR3nt: TGTGCCAGCAGCTTGGCCCGACAGGGGTCGAACACTGAAGCTTTCTTT
d_gene: .; v_gene: TRBV7-8; abundance: .; j_gene: TRBJ1-6; CDR3aa: CASSLDPGRVYNSPLHF; CDR3nt: TGTGCCAGCAGCTTAGATCCAGGGCGAGTCTATAATTCACCCCTCCACTTT
d_gene: .; v_gene: TRBV6-1; abundance: .; j_gene: TRBJ1-2; CDR3aa: CASSETSAGGYTF; CDR3nt: TGTGCCAGCAGTGAAACCTCGGCGGGTGGCTACACCTTC
d_gene: TRBD2; v_gene: TRBV2; abundance: .; j_gene: TRBJ2-1; CDR3aa: CASSVSGSVYEQFF; CDR3nt: TGTGCCAGCAGTGTCAGCGGGAGTGTCTATGAGCAGTTCTTC
d_gene: .; v_gene: TRBV13; abundance: .; j_gene: TRBJ2-1; CDR3aa: CATKTGTYNEQFF; CDR3nt: TGTGCCACAAAGACAGGCACCTACAATGAGCAGTTCTTC
d_gene: .; v_gene: TRBV11-2; abundance: .; j_gene: TRBJ2-1; CDR3aa: CASSLRVNEQFF; CDR3nt: TGTGCCAGCAGCTTACGAGTAAATGAGCAGTTCTTC
d_gene: .; v_gene: TRBV12-3/TRBV12-4; abundance: .; j_gene: TRBJ2-5; CDR3aa: CASRWEVGETQYF; CDR3nt: TGTGCCAGCAGATGGGAGGTAGGGGAGACCCAGTACTTC
d_gene: .; v_gene: TRBV3-1/TRBV3-2; abundance: .; j_gene: TRBJ2-2; CDR3aa: CASSQNTNTGELFF; CDR3nt: TGTGCCAGCAGCCAAAACACCAACACCGGGGAGCTGTTTTTT
d_gene: TRBD1; v_gene: TRBV7-3; abundance: .; j_gene: TRBJ2-3; CDR3aa: CASSSGQGSDTQYF; CDR3nt: TGTGCCAGCAGCTCCGGACAGGGGTCAGATACGCAGTATTTT
d_gene: TRBD1; v_gene: TRBV7-8; abundance: .; j_gene: TRBJ2-1; CDR3aa: CASSLVTGSYNEQFF; CDR3nt: TGTGCCAGCAGCTTAGTGACAGGGAGCTACAATGAGCAGTTCTTC
d_gene: TRBD1; v_gene: TRBV5-1; abundance: .; j_gene: TRBJ1-5; CDR3aa: CASSWGTGVEPQHF; CDR3nt: TGCGCCAGCAGCTGGGGGACAGGGGTAGAGCCCCAGCATTTT
d_gene: .; v_gene: TRBV28; abundance: few; j_gene: TRBJ2-1; CDR3aa: CATFKTGTSYNEQFF; CDR3nt: TGTGCCACCTTCAAAACAGGGACCTCCTACAATGAGCAGTTCTTC
d_gene: .; v_gene: TRBV3-1/TRBV3-2; abundance: .; j_gene: TRBJ1-2; CDR3aa: CASSPLGRVGSNYGYTF; CDR3nt: TGTGCCAGCAGCCCCCTTGGCAGGGTTGGGTCTAACTATGGCTACACCTTC
d_gene: .; v_gene: TRBV5-5; abundance: .; j_gene: TRBJ2-5; CDR3aa: CASSLLETQYF; CDR3nt: TGTGCCAGCAGCTTGCTAGAGACCCAGTACTTC
d_gene: TRBD2; v_gene: TRBV28; abundance: .; j_gene: TRBJ2-3; CDR3aa: CASGFLAGGTDTQYF; CDR3nt: TGTGCCAGCGGATTTCTAGCGGGGGGCACAGATACGCAGTATTTT
d_gene: .; v_gene: TRBV7-8; abundance: .; j_gene: TRBJ1-6; CDR3aa: CASSLRYSPLHF; CDR3nt: TGTGCCAGCAGCTTGCGTTATTCACCCCTCCACTTT
d_gene: .; v_gene: TRBV3-1/TRBV3-2; abundance: .; j_gene: TRBJ2-6; CDR3aa: CASSPPPKLYTGANVLTF; CDR3nt: TGTGCCAGCAGCCCGCCGCCGAAACTCTATACTGGGGCCAACGTCCTGACTTTC
d_gene: .; v_gene: TRBV7-8; abundance: .; j_gene: TRBJ2-3; CDR3aa: CATRTGIYTDTQYF; CDR3nt: TGTGCCACTAGGACCGGGATTTACACAGATACGCAGTATTTT
d_gene: TRBD2; v_gene: TRBV24-1; abundance: .; j_gene: TRBJ2-7; CDR3aa: CATSGGSRYEQYF; CDR3nt: TGTGCCACCAGCGGCGGGAGTAGATACGAGCAGTACTTC
d_gene: TRBD2; v_gene: TRBV5-4; abundance: .; j_gene: TRBJ2-5; CDR3aa: CASSPSGIETQYF; CDR3nt: TGTGCCAGCAGCCCTAGCGGGATAGAGACCCAGTACTTC
d_gene: TRBD1; v_gene: TRBV4-1; abundance: .; j_gene: TRBJ2-2; CDR3aa: CASSPVDLRGGRELFF; CDR3nt: TGCGCCAGCAGCCCGGTTGACTTACGAGGGGGCCGGGAGCTGTTTTTT
d_gene: .; v_gene: TRBV19; abundance: once; j_gene: TRBJ1-2; CDR3aa: CASSIAGIREFSYGYTF; CDR3nt: TGTGCCAGTAGTATAGCCGGGATAAGAGAGTTTTCGTATGGCTACACCTTC
d_gene: TRBD2; v_gene: TRBV6-4; abundance: .; j_gene: TRBJ2-3; CDR3aa: CASSESGGRTDTQYF; CDR3nt: TGTGCCAGCAGTGAAAGCGGGGGCCGCACAGATACGCAGTATTTT
d_gene: TRBD2; v_gene: TRBV10-3; abundance: .; j_gene: TRBJ2-5; CDR3aa: CAISERRTSGRVGPQETQYF; CDR3nt: TGTGCCATCAGTGAGCGTCGGACTAGCGGGAGAGTAGGGCCCCAAGAGACCCAGTACTTC
d_gene: .; v_gene: TRBV5-1; abundance: .; j_gene: TRBJ1-2; CDR3aa: CASSLNGGSGYGYTF; CDR3nt: TGCGCCAGCAGCCTCAATGGGGGGTCCGGGTATGGCTACACCTTC
d_gene: .; v_gene: TRBV5-1; abundance: .; j_gene: TRBJ2-6; CDR3aa: CASSFREGGANVLTF; CDR3nt: TGCGCCAGCAGCTTCCGGGAAGGTGGGGCCAACGTCCTGACTTTC
d_gene: TRBD1; v_gene: TRBV5-4; abundance: .; j_gene: TRBJ1-2; CDR3aa: CASSLARTGDHGYTF; CDR3nt: TGTGCCAGCAGCTTGGCTAGGACAGGGGATCATGGCTACACCTTC
d_gene: .; v_gene: TRBV18; abundance: .; j_gene: TRBJ1-5; CDR3aa: CASSPGGDQPQHF; CDR3nt: TGTGCCAGCTCCCCAGGAGGGGATCAGCCCCAGCATTTT
d_gene: TRBD1; v_gene: TRBV7-2; abundance: .; j_gene: TRBJ2-5; CDR3aa: CASSSRTGLETQYF; CDR3nt: TGTGCCAGCAGCTCCCGGACAGGGCTAGAGACCCAGTACTTC
d_gene: .; v_gene: TRBV15; abundance: .; j_gene: TRBJ2-5; CDR3aa: CATSRGSGRERETQYF; CDR3nt: TGTGCCACCAGCAGAGGATCCGGACGGGAGAGAGAGACCCAGTACTTC
d_gene: .; v_gene: TRBV5-1; abundance: .; j_gene: TRBJ2-2; CDR3aa: CASSSTDKLNTGELFF; CDR3nt: TGCGCCAGCAGCTCAACGGACAAGCTGAACACCGGGGAGCTGTTTTTT
d_gene: TRBD2; v_gene: TRBV29-1; abundance: once; j_gene: TRBJ2-3; CDR3aa: CSADRGGTDTQYF; CDR3nt: TGCAGCGCCGATCGGGGGGGAACAGATACGCAGTATTTT
d_gene: TRBD1; v_gene: TRBV27; abundance: .; j_gene: TRBJ2-7; CDR3aa: CASSPHLPGQGGEQYF; CDR3nt: TGTGCCAGCAGTCCACACCTCCCGGGACAGGGTGGAGAGCAGTACTTC
d_gene: TRBD2; v_gene: TRBV3-1/TRBV3-2; abundance: .; j_gene: TRBJ2-1; CDR3aa: CASSPTSGAYNEQFF; CDR3nt: TGTGCCAGCAGCCCTACTAGCGGGGCGTACAATGAGCAGTTCTTC
d_gene: .; v_gene: TRBV6-6; abundance: .; j_gene: TRBJ1-6; CDR3aa: CASSYFKTGSPLHF; CDR3nt: TGTGCCAGCAGTTACTTCAAAACAGGCTCACCCCTCCACTTT
d_gene: TRBD2; v_gene: TRBV7-9; abundance: .; j_gene: TRBJ2-1; CDR3aa: CASSLGRGVYNEQFF; CDR3nt: TGTGCCAGCAGCTTAGGGCGGGGGGTATACAATGAGCAGTTCTTC
d_gene: .; v_gene: TRBV13; abundance: .; j_gene: TRBJ2-3; CDR3aa: CASAIADTQYF; CDR3nt: TGTGCCAGCGCGATAGCAGATACGCAGTATTTT
d_gene: .; v_gene: TRBV11-3; abundance: .; j_gene: TRBJ2-5; CDR3aa: CASSLGQQAPETQYF; CDR3nt: TGTGCCAGCAGCTTAGGCCAACAGGCCCCAGAGACCCAGTACTTC
d_gene: .; v_gene: TRBV30; abundance: .; j_gene: TRBJ1-6; CDR3aa: CAWNLGHPLDSPLHF; CDR3nt: TGTGCCTGGAATTTGGGACACCCCCTCGACTCACCCCTCCACTTT
d_gene: .; v_gene: TRBV5-1; abundance: .; j_gene: TRBJ1-6; CDR3aa: CASSPREDGNSPLHF; CDR3nt: TGCGCCAGCAGCCCCAGGGAAGATGGTAATTCACCCCTCCACTTT
d_gene: TRBD1; v_gene: TRBV4-1; abundance: .; j_gene: TRBJ1-1; CDR3aa: CASSQVHGTGVISQAEAFF; CDR3nt: TGCGCCAGCAGCCAAGTCCACGGGACAGGGGTTATCTCGCAGGCTGAAGCTTTCTTT
d_gene: .; v_gene: TRBV7-9; abundance: .; j_gene: TRBJ2-1; CDR3aa: CASSLASTDNEQFF; CDR3nt: TGTGCCAGCAGCTTAGCGAGCACAGACAATGAGCAGTTCTTC
d_gene: .; v_gene: TRBV2; abundance: .; j_gene: TRBJ1-2; CDR3aa: CASHPTNYGYTF; CDR3nt: TGTGCCAGCCACCCGACAAACTATGGCTACACCTTC
d_gene: TRBD1; v_gene: TRBV7-3; abundance: few; j_gene: TRBJ2-5; CDR3aa: CASSFGQGETQYF; CDR3nt: TGTGCCAGCAGCTTCGGACAGGGAGAGACCCAGTACTTC